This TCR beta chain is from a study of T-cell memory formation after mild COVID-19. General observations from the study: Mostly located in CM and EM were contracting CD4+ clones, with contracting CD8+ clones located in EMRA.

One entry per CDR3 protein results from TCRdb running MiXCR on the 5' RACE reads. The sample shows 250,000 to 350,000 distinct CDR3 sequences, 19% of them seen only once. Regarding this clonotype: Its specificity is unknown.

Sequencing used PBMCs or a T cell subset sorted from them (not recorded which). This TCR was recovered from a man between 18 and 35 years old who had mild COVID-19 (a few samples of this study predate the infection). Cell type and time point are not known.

The CDR3 DNA sequence: TGTGCCAGCAGCCGCCTCCAGATCTACGAGCAGTACTTC. Protein sequence: CASSRLQIYEQYF. V gene TRBV5-6 combines with J gene TRBJ2-7; no clear D gene. This CDR3 region has 13 residues. The germline V and J ends were trimmed by 4 bases and 3 bases, with 11 bases remaining between them. Germline loops: CDR1 SGHDT, CDR2 YYEEEE.